This T cell receptor beta chain was observed in a study of T cell responses to AZD1222 COVID-19 vaccine (dated by TCRdb to 2020 to 2023). With respect to the entire study: A total of just over 230 trial participants underwent TCR sequencing, of whom about 210 had received two doses of AZD1222 and approximately 25 had received two doses of the MenACWY control vaccine. Trial participants were enrolled by age into subgroups of 18-55, 56-69 and 70-plus years, and about 150, 27 and 61 TCR-sequenced participants, respectively, were included in these subgroups.

Within its sample, this clone is medium-sized (0.01 to 0.1%). There is no known antigen for this receptor. It has no much larger one-base neighbor in the sample; base qualities were not kept. The CDR3 regions of human TCRbeta chains were subjected to immunosequencing. Processing in the source paper ran as follows. TCRs in the repertoires were matched against a reference library of SARS-CoV-2-specific TCRs that had been generated with the MIRA antigen-specificity platform. Breadth was defined as the fraction of unique TCRs that were SARS-CoV-2-associated, and depth was defined as the fraction of total T cells that were SARS-CoV-2-associated. Using the MIRA data, each spike-specific TCR was mapped to the spike region that the TCR reacts to and placed in a CD4 or CD8 class. Log10-transformed breadth and depth values were compared by one-way ANOVA with Sidak's multiple comparisons tests. Imported from immuneACCESS, the table was reduced by TCRdb to in-frame sequences with V and J called. These copies leave out some clones; in studies compared against another copy, an unresolved V gene accounts for under half, and the cause of the remainder is not known. The D gene and trimming were derived from the DNA, and the V and J assignments and clone size from that table. The sample includes some 120,000 clones, with about nine tenths observed a single time. Around 4.5% of the sample comes from the top ten.

What the study reported, not specific to this receptor: After two AZD1222 doses, both the breadth and the depth of spike-specific TCRs were significantly higher than at day 0 and than in MenACWY recipients. Most participants were white British and females outnumbered males, and the authors suggested that clonal diversity may have been underestimated. No day 14 peak-response samples were available, so repertoires were characterized only after the peak T cell response. The vaccine-associated CD4 TCRs covered the entire spike protein, and the dominant responses fell in regions 160-218 and 743-854. Epitopes outside the regions mutated in the B.1.351 and B.1.1.7 variants were reportedly recognized by nearly half of the unique spike-specific TCRs. Conclusions about previously exposed vaccinees are limited, since just a handful of AZD1222 recipients were seropositive for SARS-CoV-2 at baseline. In the small 56-69-year group, the increase in depth fell short of significance, most likely because of low power.

V loses 2 bases, J loses 8 bases, and the germline ends lie 15 bases apart. The germline V gene yields MGHDK for CDR1 and SYGVNS for CDR2. The CDR3 starts with the cysteine, ends with the phenylalanine, and has 15 residues. CDR3 DNA only is kept here, 45 bases in frame from base 1. In the paper's terms, the time point label means: baseline before first vaccination. Taken with the paper, the label for treatment or condition translates to: meningococcal conjugate vaccine given as trial control. Vaccinee samples were obtained from the UK trials COV001 and COV002, which included a single-blind randomized controlled phase 2/3 trial of AZD1222 (ChAdOx1 nCoV-19) in healthy adults. For TCRbeta chain sequencing, PBMC samples were collected from trial participants at day 0 and at day 28 after the second dose.

Sequencing used peripheral blood, obtained on day 0 of MenACWY control vaccination. This TCR was recovered from an adult in good health. The chain is encoded by TRBV25-1 joined to TRBJ1-4; TRBD1 is possibly the D segment (6 matching bases). CDR3 loop: CASSEPQGRQEKLFF. The nucleotides read TGTGCCAGCAGTGAACCACAGGGTAGGCAGGAAAAACTGTTTTTT. With the portions outside the CDR3 filled from the reference TRBV25-1 and TRBJ1-4 genes, the complete variable region becomes EADIYQTPRYLVIGTGKKITLECSQTMGHDKMYWYQQDPGMELHLIHYSYGVNSTEKGDLSSESTVSRIRTEHFPLTLESARPSHTSQYLCASSEPQGRQEKLFFGSGTQLSVL.